The present entry profiles one T cell receptor (beta chain) with its context. CDR3 length: 14 residues. The V gene's germline CDR1 is LNHDA and CDR2 SQIVND (reference sequence). Unmatched junction bases numbered 10, after V lost 7 bases and J lost 7 bases. The entry originates in a study of blood T cell repertoires in COVID-19. Per the original methods: Nucleated cell number was recorded as an estimate derived from reference gene primer amplification. Repertoires were generated with immunoSEQ multiplex PCR, while TCRdb's copy carries only in-frame clones and drops some. V and J calls plus clone size are reproduced from that table; the DNA served to infer D and trimming. Among over 100,000 clones listed, 85% to 90% were seen once.

What was sequenced was peripheral blood. The receptor's source is a man in his fifties with active COVID-19. The J gene is TRBJ2-1, the V gene TRBV19; 7 nucleotides match TRBD2. The CDR3 sequence: CASIRAGERNEQFF. CDR3 coding DNA: TGTGCCAGTATCAGGGCGGGGGAGAGGAATGAGCAGTTCTTC.